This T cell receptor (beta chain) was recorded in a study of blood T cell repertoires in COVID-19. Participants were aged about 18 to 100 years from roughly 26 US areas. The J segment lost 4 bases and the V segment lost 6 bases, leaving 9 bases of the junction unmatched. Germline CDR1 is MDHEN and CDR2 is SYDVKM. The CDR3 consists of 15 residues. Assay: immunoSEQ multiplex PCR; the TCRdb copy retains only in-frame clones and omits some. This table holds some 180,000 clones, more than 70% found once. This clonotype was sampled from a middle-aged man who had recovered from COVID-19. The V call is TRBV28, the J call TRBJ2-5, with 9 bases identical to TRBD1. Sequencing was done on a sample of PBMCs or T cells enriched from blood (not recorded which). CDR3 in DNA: TGTGCCAGCAGGGGACAGGGTACCCTCCGAGAGACCCAGTACTTC. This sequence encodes CASRGQGTLRETQYF. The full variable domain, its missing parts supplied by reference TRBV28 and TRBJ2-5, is DVKVTQSSRYLVKRTGEKVFLECVQDMDHENMFWYRQDPGLGLRLIYFSYDVKMKEKGDIPEGYSVSREKKERFSLILESASTNQTSMYLCASRGQGTLRETQYFGPGTRLLVL.